This T cell receptor beta chain is drawn from a study of shared clonotypes between healthy human individuals. The V gene's germline CDR1 is MDHEN and CDR2 SYDVKM. V was pared by 5 bases and J by 4 bases, with 18 bases between. CDR3 size: 15 residues. Sequencing was performed with immunoSEQ multiplex PCR; in TCRdb, only in-frame clones are kept and a portion is missing. Seen here are more than 500,000 clones, 90% to 95% observed once, and the top ten hold 0.11%. Terminally differentiated effector memory CD45RA+ cells were excluded from the naive CD8 cells, which were CD45RO-negative and positively selected for CCR7. The donor cohort consisted entirely of Caucasian adults residing in Nashville, Tennessee. Broader study findings: Despite large depth, sorted-subset datasets appeared incompletely sequenced. Only blood was sampled, and tissue TCR repertoires likely differ from blood ones. It was the non-shared clonotypes that had lower generation probabilities than clonotypes shared by all four donors.

As for this clone: Its cognate antigen is unknown.

V usage is TRBV28 and J usage is TRBJ2-7; D is unresolved. This sequence originates from a woman in her 30s in good health. Sequencing input: naive CD8+ T cells sorted from blood. CDR3 sequence reads: CASSPLGDRQYEQYF. The CDR3 nucleotides read TGTGCCAGCAGTCCGCTGGGCGATCGGCAATACGAGCAGTACTTC.